This TCR beta chain was found in a study of T cell changes during pregnancy in multiple sclerosis. Germline V gene lookup returns CDR1 SGDLS and CDR2 YYNGEE. The V gene lost 1 base and the J gene lost 3 bases, with 8 bases spanning the gap. The CDR3 runs to 14 residues. Sequenced by immunoSEQ multiplex PCR; TCRdb stores in-frame clones only, minus some. The table has about 54,000 clones, approximately 91% seen once; the top ten hold more than 0.9%. The J gene is TRBJ2-1, the V gene TRBV9; a weak D match, TRBD2 (6 bases). This clonotype was sampled from a female donor in good health, enrolled as a control in a pregnancy study. The source material was peripheral blood, sampled after pregnancy. CDR3 amino acids: CASSVLSGYNEQFF. In DNA form, the CDR3 reads TGTGCCAGCAGCGTACTTAGCGGCTACAATGAGCAGTTCTTC.